This TCR beta chain was obtained from a study of cytomegalovirus exposure and HLA in healthy donors. Study observations and caveats: A few of the chains that were CMV-associated were confirmed in vitro to be specific for CMV antigens. The tendency of first-cohort TCR clusters to co-occur in the 120 or so validation repertoires was identified by a subsequent analysis.

The germline CDR1 and CDR2 sequences are MDHEN and SYDVKM. The CDR3 length is 14 residues. V lost 8 bases and J lost 8; bases outside the gene matches: 11. Comments on this clone: The antigen is unknown.

Measured with immunoSEQ multiplex PCR; TCRdb has only the in-frame clones, and not every one. The table has over 150,000 clones, roughly 88% seen once; the top ten hold around an eighth. Sequencing used PBMCs. The receptor comes from a woman in her twenties or thirties in good health and CMV-seropositive. The J gene is TRBJ2-3, the V gene TRBV28; 9 nucleotides line up with TRBD1. This CDR3 reads CASCPGQGSGTQYF. The CDR3 nucleotides are TGTGCCAGCTGTCCGGGACAGGGTTCCGGTACGCAGTATTTT.